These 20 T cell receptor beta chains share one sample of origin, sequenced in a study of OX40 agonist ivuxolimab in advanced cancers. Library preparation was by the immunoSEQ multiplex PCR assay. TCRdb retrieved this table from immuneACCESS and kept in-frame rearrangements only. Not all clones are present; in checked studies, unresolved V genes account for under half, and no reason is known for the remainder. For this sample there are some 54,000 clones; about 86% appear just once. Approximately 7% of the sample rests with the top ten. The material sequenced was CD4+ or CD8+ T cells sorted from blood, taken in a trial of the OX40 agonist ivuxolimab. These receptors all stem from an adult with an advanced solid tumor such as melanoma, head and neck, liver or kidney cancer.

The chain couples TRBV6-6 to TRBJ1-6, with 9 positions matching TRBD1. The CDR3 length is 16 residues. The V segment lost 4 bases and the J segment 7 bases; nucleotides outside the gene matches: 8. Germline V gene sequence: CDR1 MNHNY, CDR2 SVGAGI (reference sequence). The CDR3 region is CASSFQQGAINSPLHF. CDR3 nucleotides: TGTGCCAGCAGTTTCCAACAGGGGGCAATCAATTCACCCCTCCACTTT.

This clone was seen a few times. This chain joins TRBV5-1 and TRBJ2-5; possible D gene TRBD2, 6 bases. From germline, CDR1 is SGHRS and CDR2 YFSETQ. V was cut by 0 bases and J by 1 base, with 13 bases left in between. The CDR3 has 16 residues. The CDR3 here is CASSLALLATQETQYF. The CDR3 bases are TGCGCCAGCAGCTTGGCTCTACTAGCCACCCAAGAGACCCAGTACTTC.

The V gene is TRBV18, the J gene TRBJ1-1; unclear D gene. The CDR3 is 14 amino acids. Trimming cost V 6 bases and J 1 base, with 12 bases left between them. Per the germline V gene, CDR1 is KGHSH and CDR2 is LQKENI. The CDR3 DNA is TGTGCCAGCTCCAACCGGACCTGGAACACTGAAGCTTTCTTT. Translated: CASSNRTWNTEAFF.

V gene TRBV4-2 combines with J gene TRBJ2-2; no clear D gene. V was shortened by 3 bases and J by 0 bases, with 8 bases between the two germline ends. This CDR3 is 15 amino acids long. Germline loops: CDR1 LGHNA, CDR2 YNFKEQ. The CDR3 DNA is TGTGCCAGCAGCCATGGAAGTTCGAACACCGGGGAGCTGTTTTTT. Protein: CASSHGSSNTGELFF.

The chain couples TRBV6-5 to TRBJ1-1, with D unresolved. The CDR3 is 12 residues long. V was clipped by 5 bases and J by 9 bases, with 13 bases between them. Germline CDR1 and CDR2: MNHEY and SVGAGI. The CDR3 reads CASSGDLGKAFF. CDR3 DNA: TGTGCCAGCAGTGGGGATCTAGGGAAAGCTTTCTTT.

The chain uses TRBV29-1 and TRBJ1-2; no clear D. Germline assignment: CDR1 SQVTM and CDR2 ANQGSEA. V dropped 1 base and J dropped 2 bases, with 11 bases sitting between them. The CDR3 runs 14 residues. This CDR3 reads CSVEGTAVNYGYTF. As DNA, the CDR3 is TGCAGCGTTGAAGGGACCGCCGTAAACTATGGCTACACCTTC.

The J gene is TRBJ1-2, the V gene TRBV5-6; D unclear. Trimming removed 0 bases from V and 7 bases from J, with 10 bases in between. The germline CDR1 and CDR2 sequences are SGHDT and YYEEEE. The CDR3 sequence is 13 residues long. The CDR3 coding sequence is TGTGCCAGCAGCTTGGTAGCAGTCAGTGGCTACACCTTC. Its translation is CASSLVAVSGYTF.

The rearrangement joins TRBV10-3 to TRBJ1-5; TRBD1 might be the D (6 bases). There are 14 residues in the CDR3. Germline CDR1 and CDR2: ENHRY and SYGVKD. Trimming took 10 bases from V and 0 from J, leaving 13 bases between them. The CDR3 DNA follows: TGTGCCAGTACACAGGGTTATAGCAATCAGCCCCAGCATTTT. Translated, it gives CASTQGYSNQPQHF.

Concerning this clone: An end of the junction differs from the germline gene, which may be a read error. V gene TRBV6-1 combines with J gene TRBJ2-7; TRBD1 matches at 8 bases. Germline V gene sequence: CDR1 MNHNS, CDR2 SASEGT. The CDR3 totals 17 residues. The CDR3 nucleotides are TGTGCCAGCAGGGAAGCAGCAGGGGGCCCCAATTCCTACGAGCAGTACTTC. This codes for CASREAAGGPNSYEQYF.

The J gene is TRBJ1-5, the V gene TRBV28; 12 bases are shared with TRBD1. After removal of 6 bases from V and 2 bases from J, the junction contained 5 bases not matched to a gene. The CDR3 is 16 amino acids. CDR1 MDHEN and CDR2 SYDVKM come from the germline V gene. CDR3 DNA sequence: TGTGCCAGCAGGGGACAGGGGGCCGGAGGCAATCAGCCCCAGCATTTT. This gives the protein CASRGQGAGGNQPQHF.

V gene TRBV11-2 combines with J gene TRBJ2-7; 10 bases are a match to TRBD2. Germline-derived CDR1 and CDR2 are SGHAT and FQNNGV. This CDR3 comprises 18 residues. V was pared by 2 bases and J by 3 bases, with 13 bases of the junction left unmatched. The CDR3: CASSLFSMERGGFYEQYF. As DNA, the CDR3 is TGTGCCAGCAGCTTATTTTCAATGGAGCGGGGGGGCTTCTACGAGCAGTACTTC.

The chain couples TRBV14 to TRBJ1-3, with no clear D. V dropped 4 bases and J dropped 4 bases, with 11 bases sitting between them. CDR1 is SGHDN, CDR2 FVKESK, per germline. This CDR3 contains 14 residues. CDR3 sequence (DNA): TGTGCCAGCAGCCTTGTCCTATGGGGAAACACCATATATTTT. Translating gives CASSLVLWGNTIYF.

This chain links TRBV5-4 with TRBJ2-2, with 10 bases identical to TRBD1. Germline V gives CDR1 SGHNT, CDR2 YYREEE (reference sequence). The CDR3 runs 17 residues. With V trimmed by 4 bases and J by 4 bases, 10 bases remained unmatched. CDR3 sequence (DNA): TGTGCCAGCAGCCCATCCGGGACAGGGGTTAGCACCGGGGAGCTGTTTTTT. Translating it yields CASSPSGTGVSTGELFF.

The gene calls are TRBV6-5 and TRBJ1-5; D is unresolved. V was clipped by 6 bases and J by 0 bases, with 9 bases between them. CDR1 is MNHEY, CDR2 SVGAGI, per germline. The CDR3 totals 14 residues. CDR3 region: CASSRRVSNQPQHF. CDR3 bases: TGTGCCAGCAGCCGACGGGTTAGCAATCAGCCCCAGCATTTT.

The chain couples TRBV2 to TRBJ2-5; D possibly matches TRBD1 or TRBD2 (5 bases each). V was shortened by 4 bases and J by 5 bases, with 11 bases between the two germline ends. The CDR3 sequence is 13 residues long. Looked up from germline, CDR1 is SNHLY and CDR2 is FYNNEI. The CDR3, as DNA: TGTGCCAGCAGTGGGGGGTTCCGGGAGACCCAGTACTTC. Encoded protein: CASSGGFRETQYF. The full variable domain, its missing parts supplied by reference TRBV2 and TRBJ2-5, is EPEVTQTPSHQVTQMGQEVILRCVPISNHLYFYWYRQILGQKVEFLVSFYNNEISEKSEIFDDQFSVERPDGSNFTLKIRSTKLEDSAMYFCASSGGFRETQYFGPGTRLLVL.

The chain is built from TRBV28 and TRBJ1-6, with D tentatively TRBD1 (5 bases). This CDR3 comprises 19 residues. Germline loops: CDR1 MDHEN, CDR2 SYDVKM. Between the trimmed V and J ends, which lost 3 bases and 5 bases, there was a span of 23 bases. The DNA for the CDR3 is TGTGCCAGCAGTTTTCTTTTCCTCATGCAGGGCAAAGATAATTCACCCCTCCACTTT. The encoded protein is CASSFLFLMQGKDNSPLHF. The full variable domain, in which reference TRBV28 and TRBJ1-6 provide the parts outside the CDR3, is DVKVTQSSRYLVKRTGEKVFLECVQDMDHENMFWYRQDPGLGLRLIYFSYDVKMKEKGDIPEGYSVSREKKERFSLILESASTNQTSMYLCASSFLFLMQGKDNSPLHFGNGTRLTVT.

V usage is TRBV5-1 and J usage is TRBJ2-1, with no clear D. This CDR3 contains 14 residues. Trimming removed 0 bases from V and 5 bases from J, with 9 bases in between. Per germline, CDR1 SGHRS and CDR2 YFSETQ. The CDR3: CASSLEGQDNEQFF. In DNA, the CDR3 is TGCGCCAGCAGCTTGGAAGGTCAGGACAATGAGCAGTTCTTC.

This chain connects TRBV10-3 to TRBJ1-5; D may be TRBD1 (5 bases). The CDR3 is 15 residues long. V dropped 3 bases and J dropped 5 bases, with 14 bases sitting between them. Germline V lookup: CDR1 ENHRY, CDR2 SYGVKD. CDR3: CAISDARGKDQPQHF. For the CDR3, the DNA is TGTGCCATCAGTGATGCAAGGGGTAAGGATCAGCCCCAGCATTTT.

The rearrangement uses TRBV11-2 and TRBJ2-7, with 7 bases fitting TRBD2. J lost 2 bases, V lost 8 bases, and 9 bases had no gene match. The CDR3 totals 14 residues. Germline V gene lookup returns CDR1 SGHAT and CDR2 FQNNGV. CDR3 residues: CASRSGGSTYEQYF. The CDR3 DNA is TGTGCCAGCCGTTCCGGCGGGAGCACCTACGAGCAGTACTTC.

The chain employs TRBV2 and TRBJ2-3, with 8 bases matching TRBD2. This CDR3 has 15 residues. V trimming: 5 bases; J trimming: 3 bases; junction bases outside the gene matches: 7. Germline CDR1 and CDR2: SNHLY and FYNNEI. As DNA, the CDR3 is TGTGCCAGCAGTATAAGCGGGAGCTGGACAGATACGCAGTATTTT. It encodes CASSISGSWTDTQYF.